Listed here is a single T cell receptor beta chain. The sample comes from a study of shared clonotypes between healthy human individuals. CD45RO-negative, CCR7-positively selected cells formed the naive CD8 fraction, excluding terminally differentiated effector memory CD45RA+ cells. CDR1 is MNHNY and CDR2 is SVGAGI in the germline V gene (reference sequence). The CDR3 is 14 residues long. The J segment lost 2 bases and the V segment lost 4 bases, leaving 5 bases of the junction unmatched. The table came from immunoSEQ multiplex PCR; TCRdb's copy has only in-frame clones and leaves some out. The data hold 630,000 or so clones, with roughly 98% observed a single time.

The rearrangement joins TRBV6-6 to TRBJ2-7; 7 bases line up with TRBD2. The specimen sequenced was naive CD8+ T cells sorted from blood. The TCR comes from a young man in good health. In nucleotides, the CDR3 is TGTGCCAGCAGTTTAGGGACTACAGCCTACGAGCAGTACTTC. It is translated as CASSLGTTAYEQYF.